This T cell receptor beta chain derives from a study of Graves' ophthalmopathy and Graves' hyperthyroidism. Across the study: Before any treatment was given, at initial diagnosis, peripheral blood was collected.

Germline V gene data show CDR1 as MNHNS and CDR2 as SASEGT. This CDR3 spans 15 amino acids. Trimming pared 3 bases from V and 7 bases from J, leaving 19 bases between. Study-level findings and limits: Blood shared most expanded thyroid clonotypes above 0.001 frequency. As the model predicted ophthalmopathy progression, it achieved a sensitivity of 65% to 71% and a specificity of 72.22%.

As diagnostic evidence, clinical symptoms, serum thyroxine, TRAb, thyroid ultrasound and orbital computed tomography were relied upon. About this clonotype: Antigen: not known.

RNA transcripts yielded amplified TCR beta CDR3 regions. An opening RT-PCR round employed HTBI primers and preceded a second-round multiplex PCR. TCRdb re-derived calls from the multiplex PCR reads in MiXCR, one entry per CDR3 protein. The top ten hold about 1.4% of the sample, which has 350,000 to 400,000 distinct CDR3 sequences, roughly 18% seen once. This chain links TRBV6-1 with TRBJ2-7; a possible D gene is TRBD1 (6 bases). The source of this sequence is a woman between 18 and 29 years old with Graves' ophthalmopathy. The sample comprised peripheral blood. CDR3 region: CASSEPGTSRWEQYF. The CDR3 DNA sequence: TGTGCCAGCAGTGAGCCCGGGACATCGCGGTGGGAGCAGTACTTC.